Detailed here is one T cell receptor beta chain. Its specificity is not known. This sample is drawn from a study of T-cell reconstitution after alpha-beta-depleted transplantation in children. V dropped 4 bases and J dropped 7; count of bases not matched to a gene: 10. The CDR3 runs 16 residues. Germline V gives CDR1 SGHRS, CDR2 YFSETQ. Study-wide points: At the one-year point after transplant, T-cell counts and TCRbeta diversity were found to come mostly from T cells that had been newly produced. There were reportedly several hundred expanded graft clones from which alpha-beta T cells came about two months after transplant. Diversity of TCRbeta at day 60 was high in some patients, arising from surviving recipient T cells and thymic progenitors.

Preparation of the TCRbeta library used unique molecular identifiers. TCRdb independently ran MiXCR on the PCR reads; one entry per CDR3 protein. The sample lists a few hundred thousand distinct CDR3 sequences; roughly 30% were seen once. Here the sequenced sample was PBMCs, taken before TCRalphabeta/CD19-depleted stem cell transplant. The sequence derives from a boy in the first two years of life with Wiskott-Aldrich syndrome, due to receive a stem cell transplant. This chain connects TRBV5-1 to TRBJ2-7; 14 bases are a match to TRBD2. CDR3 sequence (DNA): TGCGCCAGCAGCCGCTCCGGGACTAGCGGGAGTAGGGAGCAGTACTTC. Translating gives CASSRSGTSGSREQYF.